Below are 5 T cell receptor beta chains sequenced from a single sample in a study of T cells in Graves' hyperthyroidism and ophthalmopathy. Using RNA transcripts as the source, TCR beta CDR3 regions were amplified. A first-round RT-PCR of the TCR CDR3 used the HTBI primer set. TCRdb passed the multiplex PCR reads through MiXCR, listing each CDR3 protein once. The table shows hundreds of thousands of distinct CDR3 sequences, with 20% occurring only once. The specimen was blood. These receptors were collected from a man aged 35 to 55 with Graves' ophthalmopathy.

Only a few counts were recorded for this clonotype. V usage is TRBV9 and J usage is TRBJ1-1; weak D call: TRBD1 (5 bases). Trimming removed 0 bases at V and 7 bases at J, with 7 bases between. The CDR3 spans 12 residues. Germline V CDR1 and CDR2: SGDLS, YYNGEE. The CDR3 reads CASSVERGEAFF. CDR3 bases: TGTGCCAGCAGCGTAGAGAGGGGTGAAGCTTTCTTT. Full variable domain (rest looked up from reference TRBV9 and TRBJ1-1): DSGVTQTPKHLITATGQRVTLRCSPRSGDLSVYWYQQSLDQGLQFLIQYYNGEERAKGNILERFSAQQFPDLHSELNLSSLELGDSALYFCASSVERGEAFFGQGTRLTVV.

V usage is TRBV29-1 and J usage is TRBJ2-5, with 12 bases lining up with TRBD2. This CDR3 is 18 amino acids long. CDR1 and CDR2 (germline): SQVTM, ANQGSEA. V trimming: 0 bases; J trimming: 2 bases; junction bases outside the gene matches: 10. The CDR3 bases are TGCAGCGTTGAAGATAGAGGACTAGCGGGAATGGTACAAGAGACCCAGTACTTC. It codes for CSVEDRGLAGMVQETQYF.

This clonotype was found many times. This chain joins TRBV18 and TRBJ1-1, with 7 bases fitting TRBD1. The trim removed 3 bases at V and 6 bases at J, leaving 7 bases unmatched. Germline CDR1 and CDR2: KGHSH and LQKENI. The CDR3 spans 14 residues. The CDR3 DNA reads as TGTGCCAGCTCACCGTATCCGGGACAGCCTGAAGCTTTCTTT. Its translation is CASSPYPGQPEAFF. Variable domain in full (rest from reference TRBV18 and TRBJ1-1): NAGVMQNPRHLVRRRGQEARLRCSPMKGHSHVYWYRQLPEEGLKFMVYLQKENIIDESGMPKERFSAEFPKEGPSILRIQQVVRGDSAAYFCASSPYPGQPEAFFGQGTRLTVV.

This clonotype was detected only a few times. This sequence joins TRBV12-3 or TRBV12-4 and TRBJ2-1; the D is unclear. CDR3 length equals 14 residues. V lost 3 bases, J lost 6 bases, and 12 bases lay in between. CDR3 bases: TGTGCCAGCAGTTTTCTGGGATCGAGCAATGAGCAGTTCTTC. This codes for CASSFLGSSNEQFF.

This chain links TRBV11-3 with TRBJ2-3, with 7 bases fitting TRBD1. The CDR3 spans 14 residues. Germline CDR1 is SGHNT and CDR2 is YENEEA. Trimming at V came to 5 bases and at J to 4 bases, leaving 6 bases not matched to a gene. DNA of the CDR3: TGTGCCAGCAGCCGTCACAGGGGTCCAGATACGCAGTATTTT. Residues: CASSRHRGPDTQYF.